What follows are 11 T cell receptor beta chains derived from one specimen sequenced in a study of memory CD4+ T cells and cytomegalovirus serostatus. Single viable CD3+CD4+CD8-CD45RO+ cells were sorted as the memory CD4+ T cells. The repertoire was sequenced with immunoSEQ multiplex PCR; TCRdb's copy has only in-frame clones and lacks some. The sample yields roughly 56,000 clones, about four fifths seen once. Material: memory CD4+ T cells from blood. The receptor set was obtained from an adult in good health and CMV-seronegative.

The chain couples TRBV12-5 to TRBJ2-1; 7 bases match TRBD2. The CDR3 is 13 residues long. Trimming at V came to 0 bases and at J to 7 bases, leaving 0 bases not matched to a gene. The V gene's germline CDR1 is LGHNT and CDR2 FRNRAP. CDR3 loop: CASGLVGGNEQFF. In nucleotides, the CDR3 is TGTGCTAGTGGTTTGGTCGGGGGGAATGAGCAGTTCTTC.

In its sample, this clone was seen once. The V call is TRBV10-1, the J call TRBJ2-1; D is possibly TRBD2 (5 bases). The CDR3 totals 10 residues. V was pared by 7 bases and J by 11 bases, with 9 bases between. In germline, CDR1 is WNHNN, CDR2 SYGVQD (reference sequence). CDR3 loop: CASMPGKQFF. DNA for the CDR3: TGCGCCAGCATGCCGGGGAAGCAGTTCTTC.

The count of this clone is one. V and J are TRBV19 and TRBJ2-2, with a tentative D call TRBD2 (6 bases). CDR1 is LNHDA, CDR2 SQIVND, per germline (reference sequence). With 7 bases removed from V and 0 bases from J, the gap between germline ends came to 9 bases. The CDR3 consists of 14 residues. CDR3 amino acids: CASNGGTNTGELFF. The CDR3 DNA is TGTGCCAGTAACGGGGGAACGAACACCGGGGAGCTGTTTTTT.

This chain links TRBV5-6 with TRBJ2-7, with TRBD1 matching over 8 bases. The CDR3 totals 13 residues. Trimming removed 4 bases from V and 5 bases from J; junction bases left unmatched: 5. CDR1 is SGHDT and CDR2 is YYEEEE in the germline V gene. CDR3 sequence reads: CASSKDRGDEQYF. CDR3 coding DNA: TGTGCCAGCAGCAAAGACAGGGGCGACGAGCAGTACTTC.

V is TRBV10-3 and J is TRBJ1-2, with 11 bases fitting TRBD1. The CDR3 sequence is 17 residues long. Germline values: CDR1 ENHRY, CDR2 SYGVKD. Trimming took 0 bases from V and 4 from J; bases not matched to a gene: 7. The CDR3 DNA reads as TGTGCCATCAGTGAGTCATCCGGGACAGGGGGAACCTATGGCTACACCTTC. Amino acid sequence: CAISESSGTGGTYGYTF.

The V call is TRBV23-1, the J call TRBJ1-6; D might be TRBD1 (5 bases). TRBV23-1 falls under the ORF class, with uncertain function. The ends were cut back, 0 bases at V and 8 bases at J, with 5 bases in the middle. The CDR3 covers 13 residues. The CDR3 loop reads CASSQSGDSPLHF. CDR3 coding DNA: TGCGCCAGCAGTCAATCGGGGGATTCACCCCTCCACTTT.

The J gene is TRBJ2-7, the V gene TRBV7-2; D perhaps matches TRBD1 (5 bases). Between the trimmed V and J ends, which lost 4 bases and 0 bases, there was a span of 7 bases. The CDR3 length is 13 residues. The germline CDR1 and CDR2 sequences are SGHTA and FQGNSA. The DNA for the CDR3 is TGTGCCAGCAGCTCAGGGTTCTCCTACGAGCAGTACTTC. Translation: CASSSGFSYEQYF.

This clone was seen a single time. The chain joins TRBV2 to TRBJ1-2; D gene unclear. The CDR3 runs to 11 residues. CDR1 and CDR2 (germline): SNHLY, FYNNEI. V was shortened by 9 bases and J by 8 bases, with 13 bases between the two germline ends. CDR3 sequence reads: CASHNLGGYTF. CDR3 bases: TGTGCCAGTCATAACCTCGGAGGCTACACCTTC.

The chain employs TRBV29-1 and TRBJ2-3, with D tentatively TRBD1 (5 bases). Germline V gene data show CDR1 as SQVTM and CDR2 as ANQGSEA. Deletions cut 2 bases from V and 0 bases from J, with 6 bases between. The CDR3 has 13 amino acids. Written as DNA, the CDR3 is TGCAGCGTTGAACAGGGTAGCACAGATACGCAGTATTTT. Its protein is CSVEQGSTDTQYF.

V gene TRBV4-3 combines with J gene TRBJ2-7, with 11 nucleotides matching TRBD1. The CDR3 length is 16 residues. The J segment lost 2 bases and the V segment lost 4 bases, leaving 7 bases of the junction unmatched. Germline lookup yields CDR1 LGHNA and CDR2 YSLEER. CDR3 protein: CASSPEWGQGAYEQYF. DNA for the CDR3: TGCGCCAGCAGCCCCGAATGGGGACAGGGGGCCTACGAGCAGTACTTC.

The chain couples TRBV2 to TRBJ2-5; D might be TRBD1 (6 bases). Trimming shortened V by 7 bases and J by 5 bases, and 23 bases separated the two germline ends. CDR1 SNHLY and CDR2 FYNNEI come from the germline V gene. The CDR3 length is 16 residues. CDR3: CASNGVGGSRRETQYF. DNA of the CDR3: TGTGCCAGCAATGGGGTAGGGGGTTCTCGGAGGGAGACCCAGTACTTC.